This T cell receptor beta chain was obtained from a study of cytomegalovirus exposure and HLA in healthy donors. J was trimmed by 2 bases and V by 4 bases; bases with no gene match: 5. Germline V gene lookup returns CDR1 SEHNR and CDR2 FQNEAQ (reference sequence). The CDR3 consists of 15 residues. TCRdb's copy holds only in-frame clones and misses some; the assay was immunoSEQ multiplex PCR. The sample carries 150,000 to 200,000 clones, 84% recorded once. This clone was seen more than once but under ten times. The receptor was derived from a man aged 25 to 45 in good health and CMV-seropositive. The chain employs TRBV7-9 and TRBJ1-3; 7 nucleotides agree with TRBD1. Sequenced material: PBMCs. This CDR3 is CASSSLRGAGNTIYF. The CDR3 region has the DNA TGTGCCAGCAGCTCCCTCAGGGGGGCTGGAAACACCATATATTTT.